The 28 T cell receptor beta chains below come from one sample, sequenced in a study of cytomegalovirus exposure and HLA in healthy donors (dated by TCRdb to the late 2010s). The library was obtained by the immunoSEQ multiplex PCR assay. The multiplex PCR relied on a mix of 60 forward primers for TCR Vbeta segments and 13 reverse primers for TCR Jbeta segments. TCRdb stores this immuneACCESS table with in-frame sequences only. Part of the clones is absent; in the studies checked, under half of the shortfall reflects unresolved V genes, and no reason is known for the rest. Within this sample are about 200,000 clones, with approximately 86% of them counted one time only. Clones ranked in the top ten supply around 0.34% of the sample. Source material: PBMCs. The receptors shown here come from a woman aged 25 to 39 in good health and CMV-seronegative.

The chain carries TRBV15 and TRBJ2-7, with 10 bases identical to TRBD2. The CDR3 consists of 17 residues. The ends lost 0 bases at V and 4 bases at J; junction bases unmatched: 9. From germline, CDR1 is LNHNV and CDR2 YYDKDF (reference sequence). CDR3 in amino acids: CATSRDLGAGGVYEQYF. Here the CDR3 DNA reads TGTGCCACCAGCAGAGATTTAGGAGCGGGAGGGGTTTACGAGCAGTACTTC.

Here the CDR3 reads CASSLYSLVGGIDEQYF. Here the CDR3 DNA reads TGTGCCAGCAGCTTATATTCGCTAGTGGGAGGGATCGACGAGCAGTACTTC. The rearrangement joins TRBV11-2 to TRBJ2-7; 7 bases fit TRBD2. This CDR3 is built from 17 residues. Looked up from germline, CDR1 is SGHAT and CDR2 is FQNNGV. V shed 2 bases and J 5 bases; nucleotides not matched to a gene: 15.

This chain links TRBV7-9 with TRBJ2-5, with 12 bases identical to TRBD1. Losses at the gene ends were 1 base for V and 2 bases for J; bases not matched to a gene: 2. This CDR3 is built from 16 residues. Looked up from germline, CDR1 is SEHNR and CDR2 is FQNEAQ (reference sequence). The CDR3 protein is CASSLGDRGLQETQYF. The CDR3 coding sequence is TGTGCCAGCAGCTTAGGGGACAGGGGGCTGCAAGAGACCCAGTACTTC.

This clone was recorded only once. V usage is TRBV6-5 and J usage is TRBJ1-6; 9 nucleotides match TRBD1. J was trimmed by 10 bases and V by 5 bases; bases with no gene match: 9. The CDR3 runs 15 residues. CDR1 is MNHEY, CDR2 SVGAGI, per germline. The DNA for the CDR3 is TGTGCCAGCAGTAAGCGGACAGGGGAAGGATCACCCCTCCACTTT. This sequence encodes CASSKRTGEGSPLHF.

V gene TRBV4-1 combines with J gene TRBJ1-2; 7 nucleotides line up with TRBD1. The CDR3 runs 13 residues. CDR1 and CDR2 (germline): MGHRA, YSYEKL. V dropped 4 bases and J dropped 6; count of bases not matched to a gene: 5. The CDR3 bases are TGCGCCAGCAGCCTCCCGACAGGGAATGGCTACACCTTC. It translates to CASSLPTGNGYTF.

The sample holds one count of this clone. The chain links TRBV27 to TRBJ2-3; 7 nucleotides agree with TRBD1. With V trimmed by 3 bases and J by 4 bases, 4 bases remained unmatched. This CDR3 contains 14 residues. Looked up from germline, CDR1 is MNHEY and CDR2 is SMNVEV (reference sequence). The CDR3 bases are TGTGCCAGCAGTTTGACAGGGTTCGCAGATACGCAGTATTTT. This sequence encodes CASSLTGFADTQYF.

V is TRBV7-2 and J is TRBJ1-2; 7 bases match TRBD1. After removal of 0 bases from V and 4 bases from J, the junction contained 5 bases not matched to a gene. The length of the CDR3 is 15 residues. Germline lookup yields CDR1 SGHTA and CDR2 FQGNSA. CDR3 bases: TGTGCCAGCAGCTTAGCCGGACAGGCCCGCTATGGCTACACCTTC. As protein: CASSLAGQARYGYTF.

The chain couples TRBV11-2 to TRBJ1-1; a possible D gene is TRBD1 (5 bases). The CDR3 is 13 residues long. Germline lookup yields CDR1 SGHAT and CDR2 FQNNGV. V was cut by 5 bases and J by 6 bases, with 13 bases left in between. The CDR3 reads CASSLQGFAEAFF. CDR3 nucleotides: TGTGCCAGCAGCCTCCAGGGTTTCGCTGAAGCTTTCTTT. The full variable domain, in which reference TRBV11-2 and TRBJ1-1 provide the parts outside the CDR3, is EAGVAQSPRYKIIEKRQSVAFWCNPISGHATLYWYQQILGQGPKLLIQFQNNGVVDDSQLPKDRFSAERLKGVDSTLKIQPAKLEDSAVYLCASSLQGFAEAFFGQGTRLTVV.

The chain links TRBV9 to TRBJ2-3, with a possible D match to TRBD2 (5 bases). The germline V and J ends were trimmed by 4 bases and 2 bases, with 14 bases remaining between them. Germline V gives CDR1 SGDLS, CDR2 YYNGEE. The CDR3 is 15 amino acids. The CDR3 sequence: CASSRDPSPTDTQYF. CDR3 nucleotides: TGTGCCAGCAGCCGAGATCCTAGCCCCACAGATACGCAGTATTTT.

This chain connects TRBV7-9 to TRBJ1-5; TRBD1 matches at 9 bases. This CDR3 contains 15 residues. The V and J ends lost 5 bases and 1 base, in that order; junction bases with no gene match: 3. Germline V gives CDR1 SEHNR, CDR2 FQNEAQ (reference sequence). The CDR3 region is CASSIDRGSNQPQHF. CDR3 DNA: TGTGCCAGCAGCATCGACAGGGGGAGCAATCAGCCCCAGCATTTT.

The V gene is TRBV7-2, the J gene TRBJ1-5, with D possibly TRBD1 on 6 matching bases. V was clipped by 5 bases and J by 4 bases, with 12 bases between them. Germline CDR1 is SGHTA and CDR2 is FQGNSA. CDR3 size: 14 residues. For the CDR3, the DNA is TGTGCCAGCAGCGGAAGGGGGGGGAATCAGCCCCAGCATTTT. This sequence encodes CASSGRGGNQPQHF. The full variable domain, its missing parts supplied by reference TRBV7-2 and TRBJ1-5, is GAGVSQSPSNKVTEKGKDVELRCDPISGHTALYWYRQSLGQGLEFLIYFQGNSAPDKSGLPSDRFSAERTGGSVSTLTIQRTQQEDSAVYLCASSGRGGNQPQHFGDGTRLSIL.

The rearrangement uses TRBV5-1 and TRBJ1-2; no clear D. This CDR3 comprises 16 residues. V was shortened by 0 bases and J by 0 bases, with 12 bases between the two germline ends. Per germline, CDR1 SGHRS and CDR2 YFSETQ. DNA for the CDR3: TGCGCCAGCAGCTTGGGAGGTTACCGGGCTAACTATGGCTACACCTTC. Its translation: CASSLGGYRANYGYTF.

As DNA, the CDR3 is TGTGCCAGCAGTTACTCGATTATGTCGCGCACTGAAGCTTTCTTT. It codes for CASSYSIMSRTEAFF. This chain connects TRBV6-6 to TRBJ1-1; the D is unclear. Germline values: CDR1 MNHNY, CDR2 SVGAGI (reference sequence). V dropped 0 bases and J dropped 4 bases, with 12 bases sitting between them. This CDR3 is 15 amino acids long.

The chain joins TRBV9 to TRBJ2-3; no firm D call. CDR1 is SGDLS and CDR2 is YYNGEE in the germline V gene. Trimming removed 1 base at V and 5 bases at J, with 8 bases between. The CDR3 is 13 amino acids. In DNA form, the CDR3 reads TGTGCCAGCAGCGTAAATTCGGGAGATACGCAGTATTTT. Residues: CASSVNSGDTQYF.

The CDR3 reads CASSLGGITGRTKAGELFF. The DNA of the CDR3 is TGTGCCAGCAGCTTGGGGGGAATAACAGGACGGACGAAGGCCGGGGAGCTGTTTTTT. The chain is built from TRBV5-4 and TRBJ2-2, with TRBD1 as a possible D gene (5 bases). From germline, CDR1 is SGHNT and CDR2 YYREEE (reference sequence). V dropped 0 bases and J dropped 6 bases, with 24 bases sitting between them. The CDR3 has 19 amino acids.

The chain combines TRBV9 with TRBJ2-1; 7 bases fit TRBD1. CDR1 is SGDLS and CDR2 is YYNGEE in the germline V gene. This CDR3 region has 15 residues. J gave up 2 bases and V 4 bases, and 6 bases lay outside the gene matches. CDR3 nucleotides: TGTGCCAGCAGCCAGGGGACAGCCGCCTACAATGAGCAGTTCTTC. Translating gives CASSQGTAAYNEQFF. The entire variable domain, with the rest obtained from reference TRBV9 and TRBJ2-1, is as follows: DSGVTQTPKHLITATGQRVTLRCSPRSGDLSVYWYQQSLDQGLQFLIQYYNGEERAKGNILERFSAQQFPDLHSELNLSSLELGDSALYFCASSQGTAAYNEQFFGPGTRLTVL.

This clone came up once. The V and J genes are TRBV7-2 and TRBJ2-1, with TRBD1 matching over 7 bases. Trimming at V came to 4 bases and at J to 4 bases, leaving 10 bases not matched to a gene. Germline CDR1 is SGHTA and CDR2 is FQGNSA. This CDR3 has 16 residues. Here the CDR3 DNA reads TGTGCCAGCAGCTGGGGACAGCTGGAAAAGTACAATGAGCAGTTCTTC. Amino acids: CASSWGQLEKYNEQFF.

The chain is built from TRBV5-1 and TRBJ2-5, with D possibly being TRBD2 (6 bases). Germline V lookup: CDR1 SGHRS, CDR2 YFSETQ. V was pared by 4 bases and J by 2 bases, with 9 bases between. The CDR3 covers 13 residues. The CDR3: CASSAGGQETQYF. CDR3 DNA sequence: TGCGCCAGCAGCGCCGGGGGTCAAGAGACCCAGTACTTC.

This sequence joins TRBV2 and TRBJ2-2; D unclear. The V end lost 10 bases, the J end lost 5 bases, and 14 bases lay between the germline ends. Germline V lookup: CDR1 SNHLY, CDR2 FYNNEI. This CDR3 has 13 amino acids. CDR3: CATCPGRTGELFF. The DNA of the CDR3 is TGTGCCACATGTCCAGGCAGAACCGGGGAGCTGTTTTTT.

CDR3 protein: CSAILNTEAFF. The CDR3, as DNA: TGCAGTGCTATTCTTAACACTGAAGCTTTCTTT. This chain connects TRBV20-1 to TRBJ1-1; no firm D call. Trimming took off 4 bases at V and 2 bases at J, with 5 bases between the two ends. The CDR3 contains 11 residues. Germline V gene sequence: CDR1 DFQATT, CDR2 SNEGSKA (reference sequence).

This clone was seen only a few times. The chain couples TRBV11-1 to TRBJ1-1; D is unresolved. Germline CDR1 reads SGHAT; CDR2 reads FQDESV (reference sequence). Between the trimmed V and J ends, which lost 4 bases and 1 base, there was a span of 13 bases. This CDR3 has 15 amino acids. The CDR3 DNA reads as TGTGCCAGCAGCTCACCGCAGCGGGGGAACACTGAAGCTTTCTTT. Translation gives CASSSPQRGNTEAFF.

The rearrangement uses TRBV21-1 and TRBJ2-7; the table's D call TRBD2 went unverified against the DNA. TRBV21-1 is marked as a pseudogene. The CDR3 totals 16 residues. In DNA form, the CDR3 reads TGTGCCAGCAGCAAAGTGAGTCTACGTTGCTCCTACGAGCAGTACTTC. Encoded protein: CASSKVSLRCSYEQYF.

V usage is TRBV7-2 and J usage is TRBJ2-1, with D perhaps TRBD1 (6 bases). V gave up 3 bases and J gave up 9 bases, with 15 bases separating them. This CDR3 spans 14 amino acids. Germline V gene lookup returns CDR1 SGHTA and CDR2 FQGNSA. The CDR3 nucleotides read TGTGCCAGCAGCTTCGCCAGGGGTTCTAGTGAGCAGTTCTTC. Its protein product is CASSFARGSSEQFF.

The CDR3 region has the DNA TGTGCCAGCAGCCTAGGGACAGGGAGTACAGATACGCAGTATTTT. Encoded protein: CASSLGTGSTDTQYF. The rearrangement uses TRBV7-3 and TRBJ2-3; 9 bases align to TRBD1. The V gene's germline CDR1 is SGHTA and CDR2 FQGTGA. Trimming at V came to 5 bases and at J to 3 bases, leaving 6 bases not matched to a gene. This CDR3 comprises 15 residues.

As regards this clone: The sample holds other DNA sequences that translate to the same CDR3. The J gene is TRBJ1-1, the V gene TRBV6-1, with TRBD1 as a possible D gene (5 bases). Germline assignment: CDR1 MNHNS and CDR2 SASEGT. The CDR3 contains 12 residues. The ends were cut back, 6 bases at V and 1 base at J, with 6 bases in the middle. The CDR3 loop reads CASRQGNTEAFF. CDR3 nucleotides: TGTGCCAGCAGGCAGGGGAACACTGAAGCTTTCTTT.

CDR3: CASSPGLANYEQYF. Here the CDR3 DNA reads TGTGCCAGCAGCCCGGGACTAGCGAACTACGAGCAGTACTTC. V is TRBV11-2 and J is TRBJ2-7, with 10 bases lining up with TRBD2. This CDR3 has 14 amino acids. V shed 5 bases, J shed 3 bases, and the junction held 4 bases outside the gene matches. Germline CDR1 reads SGHAT; CDR2 reads FQNNGV.

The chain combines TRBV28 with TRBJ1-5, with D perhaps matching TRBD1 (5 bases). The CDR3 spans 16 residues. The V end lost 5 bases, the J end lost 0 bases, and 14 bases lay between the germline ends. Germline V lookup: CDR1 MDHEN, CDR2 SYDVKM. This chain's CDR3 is CASSPPGGVSNQPQHF. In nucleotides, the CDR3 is TGTGCCAGCAGTCCCCCAGGAGGGGTTAGCAATCAGCCCCAGCATTTT. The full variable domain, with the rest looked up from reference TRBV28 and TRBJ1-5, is DVKVTQSSRYLVKRTGEKVFLECVQDMDHENMFWYRQDPGLGLRLIYFSYDVKMKEKGDIPEGYSVSREKKERFSLILESASTNQTSMYLCASSPPGGVSNQPQHFGDGTRLSIL.

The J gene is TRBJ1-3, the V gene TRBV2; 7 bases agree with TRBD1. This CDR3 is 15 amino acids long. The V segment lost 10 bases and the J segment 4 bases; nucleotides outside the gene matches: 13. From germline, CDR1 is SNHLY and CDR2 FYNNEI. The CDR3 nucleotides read TGTGCCAAGTCCAGGACAGGTACCTTCGGAAACACCATATATTTT. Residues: CAKSRTGTFGNTIYF.